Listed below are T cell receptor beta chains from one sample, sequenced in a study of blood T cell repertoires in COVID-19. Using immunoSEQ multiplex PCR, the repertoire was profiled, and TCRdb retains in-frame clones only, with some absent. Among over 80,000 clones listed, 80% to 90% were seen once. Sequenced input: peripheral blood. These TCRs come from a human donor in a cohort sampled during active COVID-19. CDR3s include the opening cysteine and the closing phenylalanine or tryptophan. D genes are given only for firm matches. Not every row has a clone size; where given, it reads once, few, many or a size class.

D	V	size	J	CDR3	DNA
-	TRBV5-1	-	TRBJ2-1	CASTTGTFSYNEQFF	TGCGCCAGCACCACAGGCACCTTCTCCTACAATGAGCAGTTCTTC
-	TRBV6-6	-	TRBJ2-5	CASSSGYYGTGETQYF	TGTGCCAGCAGTAGTGGTTACTATGGTACAGGAGAGACCCAGTACTTC
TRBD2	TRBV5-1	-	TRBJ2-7	CASSLALPFFSGNTYEQYF	TGCGCCAGCAGCTTGGCTCTCCCCTTTTTCAGCGGGAACACCTACGAGCAGTACTTC
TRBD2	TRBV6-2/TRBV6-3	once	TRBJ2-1	CASSYGTSGNVEQFF	TGTGCCAGCAGTTACGGGACTAGCGGTAATGTTGAGCAGTTCTTC
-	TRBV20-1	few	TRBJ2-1	CSARDLNEQFF	TGCAGTGCTAGAGATCTCAATGAGCAGTTCTTC
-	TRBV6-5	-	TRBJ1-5	CASRSQEGNQPQHF	TGTGCCAGCAGAAGCCAGGAGGGCAATCAGCCCCAGCATTTT
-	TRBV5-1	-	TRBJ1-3	CASSLDGGRSGNTIYF	TGCGCCAGCAGCTTGGATGGGGGCCGCTCTGGAAACACCATATATTTT
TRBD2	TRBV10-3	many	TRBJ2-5	CAISEGLAGQETQYF	TGTGCCATCAGTGAGGGACTAGCGGGACAAGAGACCCAGTACTTC
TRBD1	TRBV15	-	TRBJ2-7	CATSRATGTGTEQYF	TGTGCCACCAGCAGAGCTACCGGGACAGGGACCGAGCAGTACTTC
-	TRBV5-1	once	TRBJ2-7	CASSFGDTYYEQYF	TGCGCCAGCAGCTTTGGGGACACCTACTACGAGCAGTACTTC
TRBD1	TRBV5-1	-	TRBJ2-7	CASGGTGGREQYF	TGCGCCAGTGGAGGGACAGGGGGTCGCGAGCAGTACTTC
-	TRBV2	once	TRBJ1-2	CASSDGRSNYGYTF	TGTGCCAGCAGTGACGGCAGGTCAAACTATGGCTACACCTTC
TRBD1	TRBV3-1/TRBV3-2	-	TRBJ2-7	CASSEAIGTGTGAYEQYF	TGTGCCAGCAGCGAAGCTATTGGGACGGGGACAGGGGCCTACGAGCAGTACTTC
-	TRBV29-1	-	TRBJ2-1	CSVAQDSPSDNEQFF	TGCAGCGTTGCCCAGGACTCACCGTCAGACAATGAGCAGTTCTTC
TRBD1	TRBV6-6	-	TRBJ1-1	CASSYEGAAEAFF	TGTGCCAGCAGTTACGAGGGGGCCGCTGAAGCTTTCTTT
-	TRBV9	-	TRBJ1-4	CASSEAPGNNEKLFF	TGTGCCAGCAGCGAGGCCCCGGGAAATAATGAAAAACTGTTTTTT
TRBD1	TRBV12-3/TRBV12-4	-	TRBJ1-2	CASSSTGVGYTF	TGTGCCAGCAGTTCGACAGGGGTTGGCTACACCTTC
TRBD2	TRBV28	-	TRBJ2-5	CASDWMRGETQYF	TGTGCCAGCGATTGGATGCGGGGGGAGACCCAGTACTTC
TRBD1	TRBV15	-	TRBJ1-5	CATSRDRGRKPQHF	TGTGCCACCAGCAGGGACAGGGGGCGTAAGCCCCAGCATTTT
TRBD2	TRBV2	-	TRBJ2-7	CASTDVGGKYEQYF	TGTGCCAGCACCGATGTCGGGGGGAAGTACGAGCAGTACTTC
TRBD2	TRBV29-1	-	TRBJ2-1	CSVTGLAYHNEQFF	TGCAGCGTAACGGGACTAGCGTACCACAATGAGCAGTTCTTC
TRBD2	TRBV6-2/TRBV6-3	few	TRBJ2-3	CASSSGPLPGLAGDRWFTQYF	TGTGCCAGCAGCTCCGGACCACTCCCGGGACTAGCGGGAGACCGGTGGTTTACGCAGTATTTT
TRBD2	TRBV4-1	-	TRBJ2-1	CASSQDQLAGNNEQFF	TGCGCCAGCAGCCAAGATCAACTAGCGGGAAACAATGAGCAGTTCTTC
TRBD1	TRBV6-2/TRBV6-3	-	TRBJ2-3	CASSYSHDRGYRTDTQYF	TGTGCCAGCAGTTACTCCCACGACAGGGGTTATCGCACAGATACGCAGTATTTT
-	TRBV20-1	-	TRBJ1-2	CGDRYGYTF	TGCGGAGATCGCTATGGCTACACCTTC
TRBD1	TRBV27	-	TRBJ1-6	CASTFRQGSPLHF	TGTGCCAGCACCTTCCGACAGGGCTCACCCCTCCACTTT
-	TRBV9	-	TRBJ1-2	CASSPKQGRDGYTF	TGTGCCAGCAGCCCTAAACAGGGAAGAGATGGCTACACCTTC
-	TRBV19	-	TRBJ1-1	CASSFKSEGYTEAFF	TGTGCCAGTAGTTTTAAATCGGAGGGATACACTGAAGCTTTCTTT
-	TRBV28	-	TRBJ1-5	CASSLGGSRQPQHF	TGTGCCAGCAGTTTAGGGGGGTCACGTCAGCCCCAGCATTTT
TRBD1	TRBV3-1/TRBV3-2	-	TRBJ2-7	CASSQMGQSYEQYF	TGTGCCAGCAGCCAGATGGGACAGAGCTACGAGCAGTACTTC
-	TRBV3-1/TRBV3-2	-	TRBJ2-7	CASSPWTASYEQYF	TGTGCCAGCAGCCCCTGGACAGCTTCCTACGAGCAGTACTTC
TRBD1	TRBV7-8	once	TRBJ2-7	CASSLRGTAYEQYF	TGTGCCAGCAGCTTAAGGGGGACAGCTTACGAGCAGTACTTC
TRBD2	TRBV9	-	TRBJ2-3	CASSPAGVSTDTQYF	TGTGCCAGCAGTCCAGCGGGGGTAAGCACAGATACGCAGTATTTT
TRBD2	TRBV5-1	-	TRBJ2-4	CASSTGLADNIQYF	TGCGCCAGCAGCACAGGACTAGCAGATAACATTCAGTACTTC
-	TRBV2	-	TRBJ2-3	CASVRIQSPDTQYF	TGTGCCAGCGTAAGGATACAGTCCCCAGATACGCAGTATTTT
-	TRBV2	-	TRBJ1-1	CASSFSAMEAFF	TGTGCCAGCAGCTTTTCAGCGATGGAAGCTTTCTTT
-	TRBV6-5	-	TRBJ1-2	CASSLSGNYGYTF	TGTGCCAGCAGCCTCTCGGGGAACTATGGCTACACCTTC
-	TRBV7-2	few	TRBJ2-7	CASSLPGRREQYF	TGTGCCAGCAGCTTACCCGGGAGACGCGAGCAGTACTTC
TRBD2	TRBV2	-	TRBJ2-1	CASKPGLAEGESQFF	TGTGCCAGCAAGCCGGGACTAGCGGAAGGTGAGTCGCAGTTCTTC
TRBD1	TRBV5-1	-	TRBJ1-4	CASSTEGTGAEKLFF	TGCGCCAGCAGCACAGAGGGGACAGGGGCCGAAAAACTGTTTTTT
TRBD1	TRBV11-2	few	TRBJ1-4	CASSLGQGVGREKLFF	TGTGCCAGCAGCTTAGGACAGGGGGTCGGACGGGAAAAACTGTTTTTT
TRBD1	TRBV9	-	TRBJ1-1	CASSAATGIGTEAFF	TGTGCCAGCAGCGCAGCGACAGGGATCGGCACTGAAGCTTTCTTT
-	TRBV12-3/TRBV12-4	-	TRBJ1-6	CASSLLTGTLHF	TGTGCCAGCAGTTTGTTAACAGGTACCCTCCACTTT
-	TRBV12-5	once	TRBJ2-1	CARGGRGQSDEQFF	TGTGCTAGAGGGGGGAGGGGCCAGAGCGATGAGCAGTTCTTC
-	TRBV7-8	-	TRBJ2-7	CASTFNLNSYEQYF	TGTGCCAGCACCTTTAACCTTAACAGTTACGAGCAGTACTTC
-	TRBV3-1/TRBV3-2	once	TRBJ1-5	CASSQAGFGQPQHF	TGTGCCAGCAGCCAAGCGGGGTTCGGACAGCCCCAGCATTTT
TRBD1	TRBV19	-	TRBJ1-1	CASSATGGNTEAFF	TGTGCCAGTAGCGCCACAGGGGGGAACACTGAAGCTTTCTTT
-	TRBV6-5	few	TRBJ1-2	CASRGAVGGYTF	TGTGCCAGCAGAGGGGCTGTAGGTGGCTACACCTTC
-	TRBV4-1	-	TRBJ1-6	CASSQDFRQSYNSPLHF	TGCGCCAGCAGCCAAGACTTCAGACAGTCCTATAATTCACCCCTCCACTTT
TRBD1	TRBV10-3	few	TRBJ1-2	CAISDHPGGYGYTF	TGTGCCATCAGTGATCACCCAGGGGGCTATGGCTACACCTTC
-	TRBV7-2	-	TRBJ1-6	CASSSMTAYNSPLHF	TGTGCCAGCAGCTCAATGACAGCCTATAATTCACCCCTCCACTTT
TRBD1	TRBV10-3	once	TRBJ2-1	CAITRTGDREQFF	TGTGCCATCACTAGGACAGGGGACAGGGAGCAGTTCTTC
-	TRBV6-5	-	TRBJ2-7	CAILNLYEQYF	TGTGCCATCCTTAACTTATACGAGCAGTACTTC